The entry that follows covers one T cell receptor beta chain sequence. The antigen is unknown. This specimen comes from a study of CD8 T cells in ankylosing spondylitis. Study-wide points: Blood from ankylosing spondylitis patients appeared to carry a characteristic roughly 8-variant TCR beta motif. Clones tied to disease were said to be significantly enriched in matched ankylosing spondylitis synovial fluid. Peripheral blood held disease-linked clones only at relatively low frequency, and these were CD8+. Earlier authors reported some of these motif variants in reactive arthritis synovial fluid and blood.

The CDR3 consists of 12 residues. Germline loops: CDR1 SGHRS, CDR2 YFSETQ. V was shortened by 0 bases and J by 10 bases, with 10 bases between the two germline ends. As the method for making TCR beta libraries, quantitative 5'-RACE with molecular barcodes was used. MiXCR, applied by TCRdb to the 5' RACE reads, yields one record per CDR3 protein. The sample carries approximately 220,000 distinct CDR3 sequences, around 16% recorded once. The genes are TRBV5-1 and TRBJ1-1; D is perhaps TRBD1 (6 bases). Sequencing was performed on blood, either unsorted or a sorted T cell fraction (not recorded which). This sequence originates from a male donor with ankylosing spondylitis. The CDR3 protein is CASSLAVGGAFF. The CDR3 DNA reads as TGCGCCAGCAGCTTGGCCGTAGGGGGAGCTTTCTTT.